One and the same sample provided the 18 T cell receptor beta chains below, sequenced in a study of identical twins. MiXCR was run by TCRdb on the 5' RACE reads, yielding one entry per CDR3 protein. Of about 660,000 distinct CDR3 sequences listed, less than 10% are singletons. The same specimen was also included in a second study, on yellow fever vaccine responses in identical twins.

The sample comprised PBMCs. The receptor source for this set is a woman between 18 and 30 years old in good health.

DNA of the CDR3: TGTGCCAGCAGCTTAGCGATACCCGATACAGGGGGCGGCTCCTACGAGCAGTACTTC. This sequence encodes CASSLAIPDTGGGSYEQYF. The chain combines TRBV11-1 with TRBJ2-7; TRBD1 aligns across 9 bases. Trimming removed 0 bases from V and 0 bases from J; junction bases left unmatched: 12. The CDR3 covers 19 residues. CDR1 SGHAT and CDR2 FQDESV come from the germline V gene (reference sequence).

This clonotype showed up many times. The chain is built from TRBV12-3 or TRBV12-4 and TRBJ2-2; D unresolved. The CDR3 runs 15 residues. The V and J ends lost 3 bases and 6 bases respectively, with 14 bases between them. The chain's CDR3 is CASSFLDTASGELFF. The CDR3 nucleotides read TGTGCCAGCAGTTTCCTGGATACCGCGTCCGGGGAGCTGTTTTTT.

Here the CDR3 reads CSASQSVENEQFF. As DNA, the CDR3 is TGCAGTGCTAGCCAATCGGTGGAGAATGAGCAGTTCTTC. The genes are TRBV20-1 and TRBJ2-1; D not certain. Germline V lookup: CDR1 DFQATT, CDR2 SNEGSKA (reference sequence). Trimming cost V 3 bases and J 7 bases, with 13 bases left between them. CDR3 size: 13 residues.

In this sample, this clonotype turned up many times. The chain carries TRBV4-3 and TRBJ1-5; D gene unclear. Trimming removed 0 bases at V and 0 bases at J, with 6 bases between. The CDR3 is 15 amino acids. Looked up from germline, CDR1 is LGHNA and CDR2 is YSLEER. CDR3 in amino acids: CASSQDRDSNQPQHF. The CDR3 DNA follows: TGCGCCAGCAGCCAAGATCGCGATAGCAATCAGCCCCAGCATTTT.

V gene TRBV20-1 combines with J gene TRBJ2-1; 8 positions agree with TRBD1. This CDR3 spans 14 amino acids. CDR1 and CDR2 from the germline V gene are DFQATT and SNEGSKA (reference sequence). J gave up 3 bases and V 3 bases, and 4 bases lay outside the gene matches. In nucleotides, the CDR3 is TGCAGTGCTAGCCAGGGGGCTCGCTACAATGAGCAGTTCTTC. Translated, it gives CSASQGARYNEQFF.

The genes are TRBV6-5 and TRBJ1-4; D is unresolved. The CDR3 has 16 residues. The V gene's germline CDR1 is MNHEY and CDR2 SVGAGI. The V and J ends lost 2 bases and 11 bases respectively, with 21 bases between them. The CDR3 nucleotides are TGTGCCAGCAGTTACGACCCTCGGCGCGCAGGTGGGAAACTGTTTTTT. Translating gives CASSYDPRRAGGKLFF.

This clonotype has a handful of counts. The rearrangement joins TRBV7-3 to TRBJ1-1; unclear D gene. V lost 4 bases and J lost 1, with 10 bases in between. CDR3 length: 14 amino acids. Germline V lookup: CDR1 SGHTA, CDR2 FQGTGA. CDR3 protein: CASSSGLENTEAFF. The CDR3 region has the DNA TGTGCCAGCAGCTCTGGCCTGGAGAACACTGAAGCTTTCTTT. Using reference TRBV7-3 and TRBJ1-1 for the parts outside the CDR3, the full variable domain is GAGVSQTPSNKVTEKGKYVELRCDPISGHTALYWYRQSLGQGPEFLIYFQGTGAADDSGLPNDRFFAVRPEGSVSTLKIQRTERGDSAVYLCASSSGLENTEAFFGQGTRLTVV.

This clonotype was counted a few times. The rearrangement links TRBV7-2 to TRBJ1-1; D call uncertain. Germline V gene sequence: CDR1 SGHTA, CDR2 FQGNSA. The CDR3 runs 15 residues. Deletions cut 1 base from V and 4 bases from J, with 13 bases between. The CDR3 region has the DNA TGTGCCAGCAGCTTAGATACCGGGCTGAGCACTGAAGCTTTCTTT. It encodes CASSLDTGLSTEAFF.

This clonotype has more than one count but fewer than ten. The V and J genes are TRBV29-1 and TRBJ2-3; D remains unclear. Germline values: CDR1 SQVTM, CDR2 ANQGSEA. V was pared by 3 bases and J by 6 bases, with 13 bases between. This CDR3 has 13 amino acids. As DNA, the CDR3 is TGCAGCGTTGATGTACTTGCCCACGATACGCAGTATTTT. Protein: CSVDVLAHDTQYF.

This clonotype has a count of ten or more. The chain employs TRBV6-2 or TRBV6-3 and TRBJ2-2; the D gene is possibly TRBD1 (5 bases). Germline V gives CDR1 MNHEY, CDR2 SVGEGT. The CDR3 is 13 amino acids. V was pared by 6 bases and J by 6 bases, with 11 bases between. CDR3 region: CASRSGNSGELFF. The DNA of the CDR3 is TGTGCCAGCAGGTCAGGGAATTCCGGGGAGCTGTTTTTT.

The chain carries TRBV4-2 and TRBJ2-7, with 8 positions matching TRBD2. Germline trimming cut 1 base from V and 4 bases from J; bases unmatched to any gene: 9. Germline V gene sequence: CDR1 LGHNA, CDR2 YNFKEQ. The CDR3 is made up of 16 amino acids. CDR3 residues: CASSQGTTGGGYEQYF. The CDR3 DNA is TGTGCCAGCAGCCAAGGGACGACCGGGGGGGGATACGAGCAGTACTTC.

The CDR3 DNA sequence: TGCAGCGTTGATTCGGGACTAATCTACAATGAGCAGTTCTTC. Residues: CSVDSGLIYNEQFF. The rearrangement links TRBV29-1 to TRBJ2-1; the match to TRBD2 covers 7 bases. V gave up 3 bases and J gave up 3 bases; unmatched junction bases: 5. The CDR3 runs 14 residues. Germline V gene sequence: CDR1 SQVTM, CDR2 ANQGSEA.

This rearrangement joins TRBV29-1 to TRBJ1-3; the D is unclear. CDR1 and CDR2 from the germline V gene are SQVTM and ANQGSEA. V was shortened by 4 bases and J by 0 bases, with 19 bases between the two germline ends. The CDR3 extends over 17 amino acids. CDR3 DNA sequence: TGCAGCGTTGGGGGAGACGCGCCGGGCCTCTCTGGAAACACCATATATTTT. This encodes CSVGGDAPGLSGNTIYF.

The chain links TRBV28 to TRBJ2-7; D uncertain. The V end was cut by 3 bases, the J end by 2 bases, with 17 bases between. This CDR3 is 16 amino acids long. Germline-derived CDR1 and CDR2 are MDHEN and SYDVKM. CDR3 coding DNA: TGTGCCAGCAGTTTTTTTGTCGGAACGTCCCCCTACGAGCAGTACTTC. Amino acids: CASSFFVGTSPYEQYF.

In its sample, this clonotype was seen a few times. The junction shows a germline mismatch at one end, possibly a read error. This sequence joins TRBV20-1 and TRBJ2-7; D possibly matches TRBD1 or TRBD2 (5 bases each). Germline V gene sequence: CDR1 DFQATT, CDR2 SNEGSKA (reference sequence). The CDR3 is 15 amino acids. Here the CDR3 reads CSADIRDQLDYAQYF. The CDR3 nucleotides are TGCAGTGCCGATATCCGGGACCAACTAGACTACGCGCAGTACTTC.

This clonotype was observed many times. CDR3 bases: TGCAGCGTGGGCAGGGTAAACACTGAAGCTTTCTTT. This codes for CSVGRVNTEAFF. V usage is TRBV29-1 and J usage is TRBJ1-1, with D perhaps matching TRBD1 (5 bases). The CDR3 has 12 residues. V lost 6 bases, J lost 2 bases, and 10 bases lay in between. The germline CDR1 and CDR2 sequences are SQVTM and ANQGSEA.

DNA of the CDR3: TGTGCCAGCAGTTACCTAGGGGATCGAGAGACCCAGTACTTC. Protein: CASSYLGDRETQYF. The chain recombines TRBV6-5 with TRBJ2-5, with D tentatively TRBD1 (5 bases). In germline, CDR1 is MNHEY, CDR2 SVGAGI. The V and J ends lost 2 bases and 4 bases respectively, with 11 bases between them. CDR3 length equals 14 residues.

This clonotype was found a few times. CDR3 DNA: TGCAGTGCTAGAGGTGTACAGACCAACTACAATGAGCAGTTCTTC. It encodes CSARGVQTNYNEQFF. The chain is built from TRBV20-1 and TRBJ2-1; D is unresolved. V dropped 1 base and J dropped 3 bases, with 13 bases sitting between them. This CDR3 spans 15 amino acids. CDR1 is DFQATT, CDR2 SNEGSKA, per germline (reference sequence).